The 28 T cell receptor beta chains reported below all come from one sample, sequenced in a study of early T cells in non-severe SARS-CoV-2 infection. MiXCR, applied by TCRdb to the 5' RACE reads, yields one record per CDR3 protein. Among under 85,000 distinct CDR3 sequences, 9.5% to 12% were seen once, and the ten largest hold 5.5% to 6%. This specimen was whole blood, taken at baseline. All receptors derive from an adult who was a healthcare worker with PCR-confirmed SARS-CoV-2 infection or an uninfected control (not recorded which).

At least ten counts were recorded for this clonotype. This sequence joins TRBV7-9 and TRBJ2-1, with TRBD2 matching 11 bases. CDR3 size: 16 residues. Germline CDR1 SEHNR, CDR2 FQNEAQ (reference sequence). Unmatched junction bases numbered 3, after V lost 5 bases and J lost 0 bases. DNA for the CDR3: TGTGCCAGCAGCGACACTAGCGGGAGCTCCTACAATGAGCAGTTCTTC. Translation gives CASSDTSGSSYNEQFF.

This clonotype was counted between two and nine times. CDR3 sequence: CATSESGLAVSNEQFF. CDR3 bases: TGTGCCACCAGTGAATCGGGACTAGCGGTTTCCAATGAGCAGTTCTTC. The chain recombines TRBV24-1 with TRBJ2-1; 11 bases are shared with TRBD2. Germline V gene data show CDR1 as KGHDR and CDR2 as SFDVKD. Trimming at V came to 4 bases and at J to 6 bases, leaving 7 bases not matched to a gene. The CDR3 runs 16 residues.

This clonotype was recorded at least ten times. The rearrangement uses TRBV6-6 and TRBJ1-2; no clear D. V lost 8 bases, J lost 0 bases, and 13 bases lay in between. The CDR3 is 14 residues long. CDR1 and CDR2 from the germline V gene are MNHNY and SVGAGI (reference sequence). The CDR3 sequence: CASLRFSSNYGYTF. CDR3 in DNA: TGTGCCAGCCTTAGATTCTCCTCTAACTATGGCTACACCTTC.

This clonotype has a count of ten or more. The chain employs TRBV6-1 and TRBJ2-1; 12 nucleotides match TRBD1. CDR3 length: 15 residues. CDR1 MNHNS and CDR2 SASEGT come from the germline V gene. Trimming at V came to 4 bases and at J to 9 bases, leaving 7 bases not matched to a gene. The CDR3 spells CASSGPGQGAGEQFF. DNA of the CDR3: TGTGCCAGCAGTGGGCCGGGACAGGGGGCAGGTGAGCAGTTCTTC.

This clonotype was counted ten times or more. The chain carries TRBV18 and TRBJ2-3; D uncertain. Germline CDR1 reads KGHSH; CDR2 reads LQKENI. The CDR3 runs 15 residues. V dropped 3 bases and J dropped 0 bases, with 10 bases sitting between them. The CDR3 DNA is TGTGCCAGCTCACCTCCCTCCAGGAGCACAGATACGCAGTATTTT. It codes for CASSPPSRSTDTQYF.

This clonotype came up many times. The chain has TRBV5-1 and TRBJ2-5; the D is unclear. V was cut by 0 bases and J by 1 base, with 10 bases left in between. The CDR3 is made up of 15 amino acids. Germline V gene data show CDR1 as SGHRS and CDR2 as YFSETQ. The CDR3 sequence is CASSLESSGQETQYF. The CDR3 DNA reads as TGCGCCAGCAGCTTGGAGTCCTCCGGCCAAGAGACCCAGTACTTC.

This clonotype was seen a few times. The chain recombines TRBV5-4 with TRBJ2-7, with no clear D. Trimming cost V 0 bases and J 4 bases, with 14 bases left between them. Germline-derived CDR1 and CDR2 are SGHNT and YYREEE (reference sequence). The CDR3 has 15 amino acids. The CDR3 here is CASSLGQPDLYEQYF. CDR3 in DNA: TGTGCCAGCAGCTTGGGTCAACCAGACTTATACGAGCAGTACTTC.

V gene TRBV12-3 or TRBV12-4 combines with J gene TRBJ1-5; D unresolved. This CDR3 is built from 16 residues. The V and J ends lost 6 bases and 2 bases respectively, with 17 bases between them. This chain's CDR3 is CASSLRGASGNQPQHF. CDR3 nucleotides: TGTGCCAGCAGCCTACGTGGTGCCTCAGGCAATCAGCCCCAGCATTTT.

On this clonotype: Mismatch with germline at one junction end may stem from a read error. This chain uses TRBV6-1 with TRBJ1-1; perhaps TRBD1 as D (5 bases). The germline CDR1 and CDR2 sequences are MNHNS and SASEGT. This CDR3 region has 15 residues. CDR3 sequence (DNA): TGTGCCAGTCTCCAGGGTAGGGGAGTGAACACTGAAGTTTTCTTT. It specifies CASLQGRGVNTEVFF.

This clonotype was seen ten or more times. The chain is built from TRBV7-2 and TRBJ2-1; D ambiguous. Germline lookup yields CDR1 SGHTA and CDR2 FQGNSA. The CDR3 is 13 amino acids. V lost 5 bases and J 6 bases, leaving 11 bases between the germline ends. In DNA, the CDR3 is TGTGCCAGCAGCCCTCCCGCCCTCAATGAGCAGTTCTTC. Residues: CASSPPALNEQFF.

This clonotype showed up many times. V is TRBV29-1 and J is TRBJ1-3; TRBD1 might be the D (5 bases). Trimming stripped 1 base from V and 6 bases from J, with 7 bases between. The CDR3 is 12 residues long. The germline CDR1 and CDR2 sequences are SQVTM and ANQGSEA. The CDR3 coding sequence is TGCAGCGTTGAAGGACAGCTAAACACCATATATTTT. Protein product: CSVEGQLNTIYF.

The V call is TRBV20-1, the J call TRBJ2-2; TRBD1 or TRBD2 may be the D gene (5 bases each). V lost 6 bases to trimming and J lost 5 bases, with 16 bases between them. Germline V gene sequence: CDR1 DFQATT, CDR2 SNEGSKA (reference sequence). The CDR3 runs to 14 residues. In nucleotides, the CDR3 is TGCAGTGCGCCGGGACCACTCTGGACCGGGGAGCTGTTTTTT. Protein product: CSAPGPLWTGELFF.

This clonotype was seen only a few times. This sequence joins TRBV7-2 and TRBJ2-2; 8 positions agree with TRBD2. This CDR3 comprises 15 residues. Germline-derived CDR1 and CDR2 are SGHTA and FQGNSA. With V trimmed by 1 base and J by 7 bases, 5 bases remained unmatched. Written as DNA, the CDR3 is TGTGCCAGCAGCTTAGTTCGGCGGGAGGACGGGGAGCTGTTTTTT. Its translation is CASSLVRREDGELFF.

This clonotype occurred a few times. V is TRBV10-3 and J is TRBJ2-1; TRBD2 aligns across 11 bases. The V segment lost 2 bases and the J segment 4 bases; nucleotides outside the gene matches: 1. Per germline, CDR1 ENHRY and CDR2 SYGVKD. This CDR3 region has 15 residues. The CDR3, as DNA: TGTGCCATCAGTGAGCGACTAGCGGGGTACAATGAGCAGTTCTTC. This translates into CAISERLAGYNEQFF.

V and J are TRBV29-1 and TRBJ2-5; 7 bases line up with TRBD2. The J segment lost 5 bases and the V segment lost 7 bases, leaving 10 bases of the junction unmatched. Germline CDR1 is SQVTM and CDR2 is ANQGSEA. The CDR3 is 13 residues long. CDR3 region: CSAQWTGGETQYF. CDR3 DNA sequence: TGCAGCGCCCAATGGACGGGAGGCGAGACCCAGTACTTC.

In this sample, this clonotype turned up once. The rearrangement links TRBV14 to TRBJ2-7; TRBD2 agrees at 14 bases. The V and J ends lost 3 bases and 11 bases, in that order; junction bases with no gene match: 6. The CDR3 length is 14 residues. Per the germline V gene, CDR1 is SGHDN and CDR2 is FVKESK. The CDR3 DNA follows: TGTGCCAGCAGCCAGTACGGGACTAGCGGGAGTAAGTACTTC. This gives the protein CASSQYGTSGSKYF.

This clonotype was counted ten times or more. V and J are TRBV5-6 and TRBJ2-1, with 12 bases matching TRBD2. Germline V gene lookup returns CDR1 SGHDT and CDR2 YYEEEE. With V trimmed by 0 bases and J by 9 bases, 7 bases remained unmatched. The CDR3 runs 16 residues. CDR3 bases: TGTGCCAGCAGCTTGGTAGGCCTAGCGGGAGGGCTTGAGCAGTTCTTC. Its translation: CASSLVGLAGGLEQFF.

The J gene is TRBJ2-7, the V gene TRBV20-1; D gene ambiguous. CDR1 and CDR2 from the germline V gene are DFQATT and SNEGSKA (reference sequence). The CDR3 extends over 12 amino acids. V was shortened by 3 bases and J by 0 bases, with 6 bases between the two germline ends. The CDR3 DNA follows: TGCAGTGCTAGCCAGGACTCCTACGAGCAGTACTTC. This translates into CSASQDSYEQYF.

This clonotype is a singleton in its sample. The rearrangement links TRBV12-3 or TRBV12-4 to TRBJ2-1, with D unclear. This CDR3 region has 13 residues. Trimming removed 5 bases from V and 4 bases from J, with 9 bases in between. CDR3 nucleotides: TGTGCCAGCAGTCCTGGACCATACAATGAGCAGTTCTTC. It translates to CASSPGPYNEQFF.

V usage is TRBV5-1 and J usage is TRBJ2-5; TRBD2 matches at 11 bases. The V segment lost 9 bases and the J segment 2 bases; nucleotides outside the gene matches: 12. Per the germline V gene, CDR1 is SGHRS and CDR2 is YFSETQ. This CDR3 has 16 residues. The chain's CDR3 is CATPGLAETVQETQYF. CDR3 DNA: TGCGCCACCCCGGGACTAGCGGAGACGGTTCAAGAGACCCAGTACTTC.

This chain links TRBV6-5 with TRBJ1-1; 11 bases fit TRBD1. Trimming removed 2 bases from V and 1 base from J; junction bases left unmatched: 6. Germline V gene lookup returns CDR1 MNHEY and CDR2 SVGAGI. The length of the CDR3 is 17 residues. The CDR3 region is CASSYGQGAIGNTEAFF. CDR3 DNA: TGTGCCAGCAGTTACGGACAGGGGGCTATCGGGAACACTGAAGCTTTCTTT.

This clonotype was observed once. CDR3 sequence (DNA): TGTGCCAGCAGCCAGGACCGGGACAGTGCCTACGAGCAGTACTTC. Protein: CASSQDRDSAYEQYF. V and J are TRBV7-2 and TRBJ2-7, with TRBD1 identical over 7 bases. Germline assignment: CDR1 SGHTA and CDR2 FQGNSA. The CDR3 loop spans 15 amino acids. V was clipped by 5 bases and J by 2 bases; unmatched bases: 9.

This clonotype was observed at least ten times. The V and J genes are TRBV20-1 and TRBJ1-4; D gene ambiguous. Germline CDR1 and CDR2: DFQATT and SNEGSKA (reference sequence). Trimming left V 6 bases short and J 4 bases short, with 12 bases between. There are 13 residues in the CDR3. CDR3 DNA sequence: TGCAGTGCGGAAACGGGAGTTAATGAAAAACTGTTTTTT. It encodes CSAETGVNEKLFF.

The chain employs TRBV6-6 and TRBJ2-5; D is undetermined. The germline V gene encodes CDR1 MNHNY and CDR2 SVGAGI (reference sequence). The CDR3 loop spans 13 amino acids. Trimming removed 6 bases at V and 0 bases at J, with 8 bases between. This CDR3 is CASRKQYQETQYF. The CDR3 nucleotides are TGTGCCAGCAGAAAACAGTACCAAGAGACCCAGTACTTC.

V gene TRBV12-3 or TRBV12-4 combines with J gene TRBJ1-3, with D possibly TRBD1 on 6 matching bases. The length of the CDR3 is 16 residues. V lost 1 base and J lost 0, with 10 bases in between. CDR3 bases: TGTGCCAGCAGTTTAGGGGGGCATCGCTCTGGAAACACCATATATTTT. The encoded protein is CASSLGGHRSGNTIYF.

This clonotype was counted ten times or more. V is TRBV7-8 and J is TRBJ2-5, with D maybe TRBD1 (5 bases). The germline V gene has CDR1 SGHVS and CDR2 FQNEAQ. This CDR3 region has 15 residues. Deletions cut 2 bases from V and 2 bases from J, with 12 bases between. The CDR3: CASSLLGRAQETQYF. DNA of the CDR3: TGTGCCAGCAGCTTATTGGGCAGGGCACAAGAGACCCAGTACTTC.

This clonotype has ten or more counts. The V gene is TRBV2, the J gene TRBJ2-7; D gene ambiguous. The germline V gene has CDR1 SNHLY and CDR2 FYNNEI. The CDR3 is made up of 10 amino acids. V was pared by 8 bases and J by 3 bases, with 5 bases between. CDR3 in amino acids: CASGNYEQYF. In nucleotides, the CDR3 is TGTGCCAGCGGGAACTACGAGCAGTACTTC.

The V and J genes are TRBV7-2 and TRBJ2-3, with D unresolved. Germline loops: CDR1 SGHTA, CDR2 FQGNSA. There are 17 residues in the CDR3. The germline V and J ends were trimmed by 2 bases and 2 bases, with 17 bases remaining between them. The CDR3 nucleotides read TGTGCCAGCAGCTTACCCCTAGACTTGAAATTCACAGATACGCAGTATTTT. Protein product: CASSLPLDLKFTDTQYF.